This T cell receptor (beta chain) was obtained from a study of tumor-infiltrating lymphocytes in localized non-small cell lung cancer. Study context: Some samples were collected after neoadjuvant chemotherapy; smokers, never-smokers and several histologies were included. Resected tumor was paired with non-adjacent uninvolved lung from the same patient. Study-level points and caveats: Different pieces of the same tissue went to different assays, confounding technical variation with intratumor heterogeneity. Compared with uninvolved lung, tumors showed higher T cell infiltration by TCRbeta sequencing.

This table comes from immunoSEQ multiplex PCR, and its TCRdb copy is limited to in-frame clones, with some not included. Of about 10,000 clones in the sample, roughly 80% are singletons; the top ten hold 15% to 20%. V shed 6 bases and J 4 bases; nucleotides not matched to a gene: 15. CDR1 is LGHNT and CDR2 is FRNRAP in the germline V gene. The length of the CDR3 is 18 residues. Of note for this clone: Its specificity is unknown.

The gene calls are TRBV12-5 and TRBJ2-6; 7 nucleotides align to TRBD1. Sequenced material: uninvolved lung tissue not adjacent to the tumor. The sequence was obtained from a human donor with non-small cell lung cancer. CDR3 bases: TGTGCTAGTGGCCGACCGGGACAGCCCCTTGCCGGGGCCAACGTCCTGACTTTC. Translation gives CASGRPGQPLAGANVLTF.